Presented here are 8 T cell receptor beta chains from one specimen sequenced in a study of metastatic and nonmetastatic thyroid tumors. TCRdb reassembled clones from the PCR reads with MiXCR. Among 23,000 or so clones listed, more than 20% were seen once. Treatment of any kind had been given to no patient before thyroid surgery. The sequenced material came from tumor tissue. Receptor source: a male donor with papillary thyroid cancer or a benign thyroid nodule (not recorded which). Some clones in this sample may be carry-over from other donors' samples.

This chain connects TRBV6-9 to TRBJ2-3, with D maybe TRBD1 (5 bases). V lost 4 bases and J lost 1, with 18 bases in between. The CDR3 loop spans 17 amino acids. Germline CDR1 and CDR2: MNHGY and SVAAGI. CDR3 sequence (DNA): TGTGCCAGCAGTTGCCTATCCGGACACAGCCGCACAGATACGCAGTATTTT. Its protein product is CASSCLSGHSRTDTQYF.

The rearrangement links TRBV12-3 or TRBV12-4 to TRBJ2-1; perhaps TRBD1 as D (6 bases). The CDR3 contains 14 residues. Trimming removed 6 bases from V and 6 bases from J, with 15 bases in between. The CDR3 sequence is CASRLDSTGNEQFF. CDR3 DNA: TGTGCCAGCAGACTGGACAGTACCGGCAATGAGCAGTTCTTC.

This clone was counted many times. J is TRBJ2-1 and V is TRBV4-1; 11 nucleotides align to TRBD2. Germline V gene sequence: CDR1 MGHRA, CDR2 YSYEKL. This CDR3 is built from 17 residues. The junction had 13 bases not matched to a gene; V was cut back by 3 bases and J by 9 bases. The CDR3 protein is CASSHLLLAGGPGEQFF. The DNA for the CDR3 is TGCGCCAGCAGCCACCTCCTTTTAGCGGGAGGGCCGGGTGAGCAGTTCTTC.

This chain connects TRBV11-1 to TRBJ2-3, with D possibly matching TRBD2 (6 bases). The CDR3 is 15 amino acids. V lost 7 bases and J 5 bases, leaving 19 bases between the germline ends. The germline V gene encodes CDR1 SGHAT and CDR2 FQDESV (reference sequence). The CDR3 nucleotides are TGTGCCAGCATTTTCTTGGCGGGATTGAGAGATACGCAGTATTTT. Its translation: CASIFLAGLRDTQYF.

J is TRBJ2-7 and V is TRBV2; D is possibly TRBD1 (5 bases). V was trimmed by 8 bases and J by 3 bases, leaving 17 bases between them. Germline assignment: CDR1 SNHLY and CDR2 FYNNEI. This CDR3 spans 14 amino acids. In nucleotides, the CDR3 is TGTGCCAGCGTGACAGCGTTTAACCTCTACGAGCAGTACTTC. As protein: CASVTAFNLYEQYF.

This clone is labeled large. The sample holds other DNA sequences that translate to the same CDR3. The V gene is TRBV19, the J gene TRBJ2-7; the D call may be TRBD1 or TRBD2 (6 bases each). CDR3 length: 13 amino acids. The V gene's germline CDR1 is LNHDA and CDR2 SQIVND (reference sequence). V lost 3 bases, J lost 2 bases, and 8 bases lay in between. CDR3 DNA: TGTGCCAGTAGTATGGAGGGGGCCTACGAGCAGTACTTC. Amino acid sequence: CASSMEGAYEQYF.

This clone was seen at least ten times. J is TRBJ2-1 and V is TRBV11-2; 11 nucleotides align to TRBD2. Germline trimming cut 5 bases from V and 2 bases from J; bases unmatched to any gene: 8. Germline CDR1 SGHAT, CDR2 FQNNGV. CDR3 length: 17 amino acids. The chain's CDR3 is CASSRLAGGPPYNEQFF. CDR3 DNA: TGTGCCAGCAGCCGATTAGCGGGAGGGCCCCCCTACAATGAGCAGTTCTTC.

This clone has a handful of counts. A much larger clonotype is one base distant, so this may be a read error. The identical CDR3 is also encoded by other nucleotide sequences in the sample. The chain employs TRBV10-2 and TRBJ1-6, with a tentative D call TRBD1 (5 bases). V was cut by 10 bases and J by 7 bases, with 11 bases left in between. This CDR3 comprises 12 residues. Per germline, CDR1 WSHSY and CDR2 SAAADI. The DNA for the CDR3 is TGCGCCATAAAGACAGAAAATTCACCCCTCCACTTT. Translation: CAIKTENSPLHF.